Below, 26 T cell receptor beta chains from the same sample are listed, as sequenced in a study of shared clonotypes between healthy human individuals. Produced via immunoSEQ multiplex PCR; TCRdb's table is partial and in-frame only. The table records over a million clones, about 75% of them present only once. Sample: memory CD4+ T cells sorted from blood. Described subset: CD45RA-negative fraction. The receptors shown here come from a man younger than 35 in good health.

The chain uses TRBV7-2 and TRBJ2-7; no clear D gene. V was trimmed by 5 bases and J by 3 bases, leaving 14 bases between them. Germline V gene data show CDR1 as SGHTA and CDR2 as FQGNSA. This CDR3 contains 14 residues. The DNA of the CDR3 is TGTGCCAGCAGCCTCCTTCCGGGTCTCTACGAGCAGTACTTC. Residues: CASSLLPGLYEQYF.

The chain is built from TRBV7-2 and TRBJ2-7, with 9 bases lining up with TRBD1. Trimming cost V 5 bases and J 3 bases; bases outside gene matches: 5. From germline, CDR1 is SGHTA and CDR2 FQGNSA. The CDR3 loop spans 14 amino acids. DNA of the CDR3: TGTGCCAGCAGCGTGGGACAGGGCGTCTACGAGCAGTACTTC. This encodes CASSVGQGVYEQYF.

This rearrangement joins TRBV5-1 to TRBJ1-4; D unclear. Germline assignment: CDR1 SGHRS and CDR2 YFSETQ. The V gene lost 2 bases and the J gene lost 7 bases, with 15 bases spanning the gap. The CDR3 length is 15 residues. The CDR3 nucleotides read TGCGCCAGCAGCTTCAAAGGGTCGACAACTGAAAAACTGTTTTTT. It translates to CASSFKGSTTEKLFF.

This chain links TRBV6-1 with TRBJ1-2; no definite D call. The germline V gene encodes CDR1 MNHNS and CDR2 SASEGT. With 7 bases removed from V and 2 bases from J, the gap between germline ends came to 8 bases. CDR3 size: 12 residues. The CDR3 here is CASNPENYGYTF. The CDR3, as DNA: TGTGCCAGCAATCCAGAGAACTATGGCTACACCTTC.

The V call is TRBV10-3, the J call TRBJ2-7; 9 bases map to TRBD1. The CDR3 has 14 residues. With 0 bases clipped from V and 3 bases from J, the junction kept 0 bases outside the gene matches. The germline CDR1 and CDR2 sequences are ENHRY and SYGVKD. This CDR3 reads CAISESGQGYEQYF. In DNA form, the CDR3 reads TGTGCCATCAGTGAGTCGGGACAGGGCTACGAGCAGTACTTC.

This clone was detected many times. The rearrangement links TRBV5-1 to TRBJ2-3; weak D call: TRBD1 (6 bases). The germline gives CDR1 SGHRS, CDR2 YFSETQ. V lost 3 bases to trimming and J lost 2 bases, with 16 bases between them. CDR3 length: 16 residues. The CDR3 DNA is TGCGCCAGCAGCTCAGATTTACAGGGAATCACAGATACGCAGTATTTT. The encoded protein is CASSSDLQGITDTQYF.

This clone was recorded once. This chain links TRBV7-9 with TRBJ2-3; no clear D. Between the trimmed V and J ends, which lost 2 bases and 5 bases, there was a span of 11 bases. The CDR3 extends over 14 amino acids. CDR1 and CDR2 (germline): SEHNR, FQNEAQ (reference sequence). The CDR3: CASSLTQPGDTQYF. CDR3 sequence (DNA): TGTGCCAGCAGCTTAACCCAACCGGGAGATACGCAGTATTTT.

The CDR3 bases are TGCGCCAGCAGCTCCAGTACTTCGAACACCGGGGAGCTGTTTTTT. It yields the protein CASSSSTSNTGELFF. The chain has TRBV5-1 and TRBJ2-2; D gene uncertain. This CDR3 is 15 amino acids long. The germline CDR1 and CDR2 sequences are SGHRS and YFSETQ. Between the trimmed V and J ends, which lost 3 bases and 0 bases, there was a span of 9 bases. Combining the CDR3 with reference TRBV5-1 and TRBJ2-2 gives the whole variable domain KAGVTQTPRYLIKTRGQQVTLSCSPISGHRSVSWYQQTPGQGLQFLFEYFSETQRNKGNFPGRFSGRQFSNSRSEMNVSTLELGDSALYLCASSSSTSNTGELFFGEGSRLTVL.

This chain uses TRBV6-5 with TRBJ1-5, with D unclear. This CDR3 has 13 residues. Trimming removed 2 bases from V and 4 bases from J, with 6 bases in between. The germline CDR1 and CDR2 sequences are MNHEY and SVGAGI. CDR3 residues: CASSYGNNQPQHF. CDR3 sequence (DNA): TGTGCCAGCAGTTACGGAAATAATCAGCCCCAGCATTTT.

This clone was seen just once. The gene calls are TRBV4-3 and TRBJ1-6; D is perhaps TRBD1 (5 bases). The V gene's germline CDR1 is LGHNA and CDR2 YSLEER. The V and J ends lost 1 base and 3 bases respectively, with 10 bases between them. The CDR3 contains 16 residues. The CDR3 reads CASSQVFGGYNSPLHF. The CDR3 DNA follows: TGCGCCAGCAGCCAAGTGTTTGGGGGCTATAATTCACCCCTCCACTTT.

This chain joins TRBV6-1 and TRBJ1-5; no clear D gene. Germline CDR1 MNHNS, CDR2 SASEGT. The CDR3 is 15 residues long. V lost 5 bases and J lost 2, with 13 bases in between. DNA for the CDR3: TGTGCCAGCAGTTGGGAGGCCTGGGGCAATCAGCCCCAGCATTTT. Protein product: CASSWEAWGNQPQHF.

The chain uses TRBV7-6 and TRBJ2-1; 7 bases map to TRBD2. The length of the CDR3 is 13 residues. Germline assignment: CDR1 SGHVS and CDR2 FNYEAQ. The trim removed 5 bases at V and 7 bases at J, leaving 5 bases unmatched. Here the CDR3 DNA reads TGTGCCAGCAGCGGACTAGAACATAATGAGCAGTTCTTC. Encoded protein: CASSGLEHNEQFF.

The genes are TRBV30 and TRBJ2-1; the D gene is possibly TRBD1 (6 bases). Germline V gives CDR1 GTSNPN, CDR2 SVGIG (reference sequence). The CDR3 has 15 amino acids. Trimming took off 0 bases at V and 8 bases at J, with 17 bases between the two ends. CDR3 protein: CAWSVGNAWGHEQFF. The CDR3, as DNA: TGTGCCTGGAGTGTAGGGAACGCGTGGGGGCATGAGCAGTTCTTC.

The V and J genes are TRBV6-6 and TRBJ2-7; weak D call: TRBD1 (5 bases). Germline values: CDR1 MNHNY, CDR2 SVGAGI (reference sequence). Between the trimmed V and J ends, which lost 7 bases and 6 bases, there was a span of 16 bases. The CDR3 runs 13 residues. The CDR3 region is CASTHASRGEQYF. The CDR3 DNA reads TGTGCCAGCACCCACGCCAGTAGGGGCGAGCAGTACTTC.

In this sample, this clone turned up a few times. V gene TRBV11-1 combines with J gene TRBJ1-2; D is perhaps TRBD1 (5 bases). V was clipped by 2 bases and J by 3 bases, with 7 bases between them. CDR1 is SGHAT, CDR2 FQDESV, per germline (reference sequence). The CDR3 loop spans 13 amino acids. In DNA form, the CDR3 reads TGTGCCAGCAGCTTACGGGGGTACTATGGCTACACCTTC. Translating gives CASSLRGYYGYTF.

The V call is TRBV5-1, the J call TRBJ1-1; 8 bases fit TRBD1. V was clipped by 0 bases and J by 1 base; unmatched bases: 2. Germline values: CDR1 SGHRS, CDR2 YFSETQ. This CDR3 comprises 15 residues. The CDR3 DNA sequence: TGCGCCAGCAGCTTGGAGGACAGGGAGAACACTGAAGCTTTCTTT. The encoded protein is CASSLEDRENTEAFF.

The V and J genes are TRBV5-4 and TRBJ1-2; TRBD1 agrees at 7 bases. Losses at the gene ends were 2 bases for V and 4 bases for J; bases not matched to a gene: 8. CDR1 is SGHNT, CDR2 YYREEE, per germline (reference sequence). This CDR3 spans 15 amino acids. The CDR3 reads CASSFGSGTAYGYTF. The CDR3 nucleotides are TGTGCCAGCAGCTTTGGGTCCGGGACAGCCTATGGCTACACCTTC.

The chain joins TRBV5-5 to TRBJ2-5; D gene unclear. With 1 base removed from V and 2 bases from J, the gap between germline ends came to 15 bases. CDR1 and CDR2 from the germline V gene are SGHKS and YYEKEE (reference sequence). The CDR3 totals 16 residues. The chain's CDR3 is CASSLSGRYSQETQYF. CDR3 bases: TGTGCCAGCAGCTTGTCCGGCAGATATTCTCAAGAGACCCAGTACTTC. The full variable domain, in which reference TRBV5-5 and TRBJ2-5 provide the parts outside the CDR3, is DAGVTQSPTHLIKTRGQQVTLRCSPISGHKSVSWYQQVLGQGPQFIFQYYEKEERGRGNFPDRFSARQFPNYSSELNVNALLLGDSALYLCASSLSGRYSQETQYFGPGTRLLVL.

This rearrangement joins TRBV5-1 to TRBJ2-3; 10 bases fit TRBD1. V dropped 5 bases and J dropped 2; count of bases not matched to a gene: 8. The CDR3 runs to 16 residues. Germline lookup yields CDR1 SGHRS and CDR2 YFSETQ. CDR3 nucleotides: TGCGCCAGCAGTATGACGGGACAGGGGTACACAGATACGCAGTATTTT. It translates to CASSMTGQGYTDTQYF.

Concerning this clone: Since a far larger clone is one base different, this is likely a read error. The chain employs TRBV5-8 and TRBJ1-1; unclear D gene. The CDR3 covers 11 residues. Per the germline V gene, CDR1 is SGHTS and CDR2 is YDEGEE. The germline V and J ends were trimmed by 2 bases and 8 bases, with 7 bases remaining between them. Here the CDR3 DNA reads TGTGCCAGCAGCTTCGGGAGGGAAGCTTTCTTT. Amino acid sequence: CASSFGREAFF. Variable domain in full (rest from reference TRBV5-8 and TRBJ1-1): EAGVTQSPTHLIKTRGQQATLRCSPISGHTSVYWYQQALGLGLQFLLWYDEGEERNRGNFPPRFSGRQFPNYSSELNVNALELEDSALYLCASSFGREAFFGQGTRLTVV.

This clone was detected once. The chain uses TRBV18 and TRBJ1-3; 8 bases are shared with TRBD1. J was trimmed by 2 bases and V by 5 bases; bases with no gene match: 2. From germline, CDR1 is KGHSH and CDR2 LQKENI. This CDR3 has 14 amino acids. The CDR3 region is CASSMGQAGNTIYF. CDR3 sequence (DNA): TGTGCCAGCTCAATGGGACAGGCTGGAAACACCATATATTTT.

V gene TRBV6-1 combines with J gene TRBJ2-7, with 9 bases fitting TRBD1. The germline CDR1 and CDR2 sequences are MNHNS and SASEGT. The trim removed 8 bases at V and 6 bases at J, leaving 14 bases unmatched. This CDR3 is built from 15 residues. DNA for the CDR3: TGTGCCAGCTCCGCGGTCGGGACAGGGAATATCGAGCAGTACTTC. Translated: CASSAVGTGNIEQYF.

Details on this clone: Additional DNA sequences in this sample encode the identical CDR3. The chain employs TRBV5-6 and TRBJ1-5; the D is unclear. Germline CDR1 is SGHDT and CDR2 is YYEEEE. V gave up 0 bases and J gave up 4 bases, with 5 bases separating them. This CDR3 spans 13 amino acids. DNA of the CDR3: TGTGCCAGCAGCTTGGGACCGAATCAGCCCCAGCATTTT. It codes for CASSLGPNQPQHF.

The gene calls are TRBV5-1 and TRBJ2-5, with 8 bases matching TRBD1. Germline V gene lookup returns CDR1 SGHRS and CDR2 YFSETQ. The length of the CDR3 is 16 residues. Trimming took 2 bases from V and 3 from J; bases not matched to a gene: 9. This CDR3 reads CASSLAPWTGKETQYF. The CDR3 DNA reads as TGCGCCAGCAGCTTAGCACCATGGACAGGGAAAGAGACCCAGTACTTC.

This clone was counted once. This sequence joins TRBV10-3 and TRBJ1-2, with D perhaps TRBD1 (6 bases). Trimming took 6 bases from V and 4 from J, leaving 15 bases between them. The CDR3 sequence is 14 residues long. Germline V gene data show CDR1 as ENHRY and CDR2 as SYGVKD. CDR3 nucleotide sequence: TGTGCCATCAGAGGTGGGGGCGAGGGCTATGGCTACACCTTC. As protein: CAIRGGGEGYGYTF.

The chain recombines TRBV10-1 with TRBJ2-7; TRBD1 is a possible D gene (6 bases). From germline, CDR1 is WNHNN and CDR2 SYGVQD (reference sequence). V dropped 2 bases and J dropped 2 bases, with 10 bases sitting between them. CDR3 length equals 14 residues. Written as DNA, the CDR3 is TGCGCCAGCAGTGAGGGGGGCAGACCCTACGAGCAGTACTTC. The encoded protein is CASSEGGRPYEQYF.